This T cell receptor (beta chain) originates from a study of response to subunit inactivated influenza vaccine. In this sample, this clonotype turned up many times. Its specificity is unknown. TCRdb reprocessed the RT-PCR reads via MiXCR and lists one record per CDR3 protein. The sample records 500,000 to 600,000 distinct CDR3 sequences, 10% to 15% being singletons. Trimming cost V 6 bases and J 1 base, with 13 bases left between them. This CDR3 has 13 amino acids. The germline V gene encodes CDR1 DFQATT and CDR2 SNEGSKA (reference sequence). General observations from the study: The authors suggested that every seasonal influenza vaccination recruits few new T cells.

The specimen was PBMCs from blood, collected roughly 47 days after vaccination. The chain joins TRBV20-1 to TRBJ2-7; D possibly corresponds to TRBD2 (5 bases). This clonotype originated in a man aged 45-65 years who received an inactivated influenza vaccine. The CDR3 spells CSAPPGVSYEQYF. For the CDR3, the DNA is TGCAGTGCGCCACCCGGGGTATCCTACGAGCAGTACTTC.